Below are 24 T cell receptor beta chains sequenced from a single sample in a study of vaccination effects on CD4 cells after COVID-19. No antigen is known for these receptors. Antigen-specific CD4+ T cells were expanded (with viral peptide pools) by the ViraFEST assay ahead of sequencing. At the end of about 9 days of culture, CD4+ T cells were isolated. The participants, recipients of two vaccine doses, got either BNT162b2 or mRNA-1273. Repertoires were generated with immunoSEQ multiplex PCR, while TCRdb's copy carries only in-frame clones and drops some. The sample consists of approximately 30,000 clones, around 80% of them appearing once. The sample in question was CD4+ T cells from PBMCs cultured with HCoV-NL63 spike peptides, obtained after COVID-19 vaccination. The receptors shown here come from a human donor who received a COVID-19 vaccine. Some clones in this sample may be carry-over from other donors' samples.

The chain employs TRBV5-1 and TRBJ1-4; 8 bases agree with TRBD1. Per germline, CDR1 SGHRS and CDR2 YFSETQ. With 5 bases clipped from V and 12 bases from J, the junction kept 12 bases outside the gene matches. The CDR3 consists of 14 residues. The CDR3 loop is CASRTVISGGELFF. The DNA of the CDR3 is TGCGCCAGCAGAACCGTCATTTCAGGGGGCGAACTGTTTTTT.

The gene calls are TRBV6-1 and TRBJ1-2; 7 nucleotides agree with TRBD1. This CDR3 is 14 amino acids long. CDR1 is MNHNS, CDR2 SASEGT, per germline. With 3 bases clipped from V and 4 bases from J, the junction kept 5 bases outside the gene matches. CDR3 bases: TGTGCCAGCAGTGAGACAGGGACGGTCTATGGCTACACCTTC. The encoded protein is CASSETGTVYGYTF.

The chain joins TRBV3-1 (or the pseudogene TRBV3-2) to TRBJ1-1; possibly TRBD1 for D (5 bases). V was pared by 4 bases and J by 4 bases, with 16 bases between. The CDR3 length is 15 residues. Germline-derived CDR1 and CDR2 are LGHDT and YNNKEL (reference sequence). This CDR3 reads CASSPRTKAGTEAFF. CDR3 nucleotide sequence: TGTGCCAGCAGCCCTAGGACAAAGGCCGGCACTGAAGCTTTCTTT.

V and J are TRBV20-1 and TRBJ1-2; no clear D. V shed 7 bases and J shed 7 bases, with 13 bases lying between them. In germline, CDR1 is DFQATT, CDR2 SNEGSKA (reference sequence). The CDR3 contains 11 residues. The CDR3 loop reads CSEVEAGGYTF. The CDR3 DNA is TGCAGTGAAGTGGAGGCGGGTGGCTACACCTTC.

The chain uses TRBV7-2 and TRBJ2-7, with 7 bases matching TRBD1. The germline CDR1 and CDR2 sequences are SGHTA and FQGNSA. The CDR3 loop spans 13 amino acids. Germline trimming cut 5 bases from V and 3 bases from J; bases unmatched to any gene: 4. The CDR3 DNA reads TGTGCCAGCAGCACCAGACAGGGCTACGAGCAGTACGTC. Its translation: CASSTRQGYEQYV.

The chain has TRBV27 and TRBJ1-2; 8 bases are a match to TRBD1. J gave up 2 bases and V 3 bases, and 5 bases lay outside the gene matches. The CDR3 is 15 residues long. The germline V gene encodes CDR1 MNHEY and CDR2 SMNVEV (reference sequence). The CDR3 coding sequence is TGTGCCAGCAGTTTCCAGGGGGCTAGCAACTATGGCTACACCTTC. Translated, it gives CASSFQGASNYGYTF.

The genes are TRBV28 and TRBJ1-2; 7 bases line up with TRBD1. Unmatched junction bases numbered 0, after V lost 6 bases and J lost 2 bases. Germline CDR1 reads MDHEN; CDR2 reads SYDVKM. This CDR3 region has 12 residues. This CDR3 is CASRGQNYGYTF. The CDR3 DNA follows: TGTGCCAGCAGGGGACAGAACTATGGCTACACCTTC.

The rearrangement links TRBV27 to TRBJ1-1, with unresolved D. The CDR3 totals 14 residues. Per the germline V gene, CDR1 is MNHEY and CDR2 is SMNVEV (reference sequence). The germline V and J ends were trimmed by 3 bases and 6 bases, with 14 bases remaining between them. CDR3 in amino acids: CASSFKLWDSEAFF. As DNA, the CDR3 is TGTGCCAGCAGTTTTAAGTTGTGGGATTCTGAAGCTTTCTTT.

This clone was observed a handful of times. This chain links TRBV30 with TRBJ1-4, with 7 bases that match TRBD1. The V gene end was trimmed by 1 base and the J gene end by 8 bases; junction bases not matched to a gene: 10. Germline lookup yields CDR1 GTSNPN and CDR2 SVGIG (reference sequence). CDR3 length equals 15 residues. The CDR3 DNA is TGTGCCTGGAGTGGAAAGACAGGGAGTCGCGAAAAACTGTTTTTT. This encodes CAWSGKTGSREKLFF.

The CDR3 nucleotides are TGCAGTGCTAATGAGCAGTTCTTC. Its protein is CSANEQFF. V and J are TRBV20-1 and TRBJ2-1, with no clear D. The V gene's germline CDR1 is DFQATT and CDR2 SNEGSKA (reference sequence). V lost 4 bases and J lost 8, with 0 bases in between. The CDR3 spans 8 residues.

The chain uses TRBV24-1 and TRBJ2-3; D might be TRBD1 (6 bases). CDR3 length: 16 amino acids. With 1 base removed from V and 2 bases from J, the gap between germline ends came to 12 bases. In germline, CDR1 is KGHDR, CDR2 SFDVKD. In DNA, the CDR3 is TGTGCCACCAGTGATTTCGCCCGGGACACCACAGATACGCAGTATTTT. Translating it yields CATSDFARDTTDTQYF.

This clone was recorded a few times. In the same sample, other DNA sequences code for this CDR3. The gene calls are TRBV7-9 and TRBJ1-3; D remains ambiguous. Germline V gives CDR1 SEHNR, CDR2 FQNEAQ (reference sequence). V gave up 11 bases and J gave up 0 bases, with 8 bases separating them. The CDR3 loop spans 12 amino acids. The CDR3 DNA sequence: TGTGCCGGGCACAGCTCTGGAAACACCATATATTTT. This codes for CAGHSSGNTIYF.

This chain connects TRBV11-2 to TRBJ1-1; possibly TRBD1 for D (5 bases). The CDR3 runs 13 residues. Per germline, CDR1 SGHAT and CDR2 FQNNGV. Trimming took 2 bases from V and 2 from J, leaving 6 bases between them. The chain's CDR3 is CASSLRGNTEAFF. The DNA for the CDR3 is TGTGCCAGCAGCTTAAGGGGAAACACTGAAGCTTTCTTT.

This sequence joins TRBV5-1 and TRBJ2-7; 10 nucleotides align to TRBD2. V shed 4 bases, J shed 1 base, and the junction held 8 bases outside the gene matches. Per germline, CDR1 SGHRS and CDR2 YFSETQ. The CDR3 consists of 16 residues. The CDR3 spells CASSRGLARKSYEQYV. The DNA for the CDR3 is TGCGCCAGCAGCCGGGGACTAGCGCGTAAGTCCTACGAGCAGTACGTC.

CDR3 DNA: TGTGCCAGTAACTCGGAGCGGGGGTTAAGCAATGAGCAGTTCTTC. It translates to CASNSERGLSNEQFF. This chain uses TRBV19 with TRBJ2-1, with 8 positions matching TRBD2. The CDR3 loop spans 15 amino acids. The germline V gene has CDR1 LNHDA and CDR2 SQIVND (reference sequence). After removal of 7 bases from V and 6 bases from J, the junction contained 11 bases not matched to a gene.

The J gene is TRBJ2-2, the V gene TRBV7-6; a weak D match, TRBD2 (6 bases). The CDR3 consists of 15 residues. Trimming stripped 0 bases from V and 6 bases from J, with 11 bases between. The germline V gene encodes CDR1 SGHVS and CDR2 FNYEAQ. CDR3 in amino acids: CASSLAGAGSGELFF. In nucleotides, the CDR3 is TGTGCCAGCAGCTTAGCAGGAGCGGGCTCCGGGGAGCTGTTTTTT.

The V call is TRBV6-5, the J call TRBJ2-7; 7 bases line up with TRBD1. Germline CDR1 MNHEY, CDR2 SVGAGI. The CDR3 covers 14 residues. V was clipped by 7 bases and J by 2 bases; unmatched bases: 8. The CDR3 DNA reads as TGTGCCAGCAATAGGGCACAGGGGCCCTACGAGCAGTACGTC. Translated: CASNRAQGPYEQYV.

CDR3 residues: CASSLWRGAAKNIQYF. The CDR3 DNA is TGTGCCAGCAGCTTGTGGCGCGGTGCAGCCAAAAACATTCAGTACTTC. The chain recombines TRBV5-8 with TRBJ2-4, with D uncertain. CDR1 and CDR2 from the germline V gene are SGHTS and YDEGEE. The CDR3 has 16 amino acids. Trimming pared 1 base from V and 0 bases from J, leaving 11 bases between.

This sequence joins TRBV10-2 and TRBJ1-5; D gene ambiguous. Trimming removed 7 bases from V and 1 base from J, with 8 bases in between. The germline V gene encodes CDR1 WSHSY and CDR2 SAAADI. The CDR3 extends over 13 amino acids. CDR3 sequence: CASTSLSNQPQHF. The CDR3 nucleotides are TGCGCCAGCACCTCATTGAGCAATCAGCCCCAGCATTTT.

The rearrangement links TRBV6-1 to TRBJ1-5; 7 bases align to TRBD1. The CDR3 contains 14 residues. V lost 3 bases to trimming and J lost 8 bases; unmatched junction nucleotides: 7. Germline V gives CDR1 MNHNS, CDR2 SASEGT. Here the CDR3 DNA reads TGTGCCAGCAGTGATCCGAGGGGGCAGAAGCCCCAGCATTTT. It encodes CASSDPRGQKPQHF.

The chain joins TRBV19 to TRBJ2-2; D is ambiguous. The CDR3 is made up of 15 amino acids. Trimming took off 1 base at V and 2 bases at J, with 8 bases between the two ends. Germline CDR1 LNHDA, CDR2 SQIVND (reference sequence). CDR3 sequence reads: CASSIGPDNTGELFF. The CDR3 bases are TGTGCCAGTAGTATAGGTCCGGATAACACCGGGGAGCTGTTTTTT.

The genes are TRBV30 and TRBJ2-1; D assignment may be TRBD1 or TRBD2 (5 bases each). The CDR3 contains 11 residues. Trimming took off 1 base at V and 12 bases at J, with 10 bases between the two ends. Germline V gene data show CDR1 as GTSNPN and CDR2 as SVGIG (reference sequence). CDR3 protein: CAWSGGGTQFF. CDR3 nucleotides: TGTGCCTGGAGTGGTGGGGGAACGCAGTTCTTC. The variable domain in full, with the rest retrieved from reference TRBV30 and TRBJ2-1, is SQTIHQWPATLVQPVGSPLSLECTVEGTSNPNLYWYRQAAGRGLQLLFYSVGIGQISSEVPQNLSASRPQDRQFILSSKKLLLSDSGFYLCAWSGGGTQFFGPGTRLTVL.

The chain uses TRBV24-1 and TRBJ1-3; 11 positions agree with TRBD1. This CDR3 region has 24 residues. Germline lookup yields CDR1 KGHDR and CDR2 SFDVKD. J gave up 0 bases and V 4 bases, and 25 bases lay outside the gene matches. CDR3 sequence reads: CATSDSHTPRTGGFIFYSGNTIYF. As DNA, the CDR3 is TGTGCCACCAGTGACTCTCACACTCCGCGGACAGGGGGCTTCATCTTTTACTCTGGAAACACCATATATTTT.

The rearrangement links TRBV7-2 to TRBJ2-3, with D hard to call. CDR3 length: 15 amino acids. Germline V gene sequence: CDR1 SGHTA, CDR2 FQGNSA. Trimming pared 1 base from V and 8 bases from J, leaving 16 bases between. The CDR3 DNA sequence: TGTGCCAGCAGCTTAGACGGACCTCCATCAGCTACGCAGTATTTT. Translation gives CASSLDGPPSATQYF.